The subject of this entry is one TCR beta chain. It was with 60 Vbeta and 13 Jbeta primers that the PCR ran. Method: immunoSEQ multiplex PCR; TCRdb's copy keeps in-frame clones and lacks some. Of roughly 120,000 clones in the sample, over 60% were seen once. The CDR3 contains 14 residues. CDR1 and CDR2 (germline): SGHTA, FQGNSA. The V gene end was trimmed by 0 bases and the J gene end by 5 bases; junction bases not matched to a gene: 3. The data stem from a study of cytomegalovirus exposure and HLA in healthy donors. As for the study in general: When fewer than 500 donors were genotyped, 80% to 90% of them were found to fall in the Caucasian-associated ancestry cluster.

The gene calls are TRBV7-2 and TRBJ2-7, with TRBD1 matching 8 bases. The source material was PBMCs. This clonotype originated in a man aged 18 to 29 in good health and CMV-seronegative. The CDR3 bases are TGTGCCAGCAGCTTAGCGGACAGGGTAAACGAGCAGTACTTC. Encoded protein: CASSLADRVNEQYF.